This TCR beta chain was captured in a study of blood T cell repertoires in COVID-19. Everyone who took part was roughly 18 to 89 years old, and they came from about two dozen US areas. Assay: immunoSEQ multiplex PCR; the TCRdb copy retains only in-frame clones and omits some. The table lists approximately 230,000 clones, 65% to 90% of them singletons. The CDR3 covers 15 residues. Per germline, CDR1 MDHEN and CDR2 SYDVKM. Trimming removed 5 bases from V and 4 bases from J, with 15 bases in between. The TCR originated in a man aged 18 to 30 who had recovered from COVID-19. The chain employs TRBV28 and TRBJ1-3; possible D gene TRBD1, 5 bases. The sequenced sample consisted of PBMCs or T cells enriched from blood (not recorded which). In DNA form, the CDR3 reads TGTGCCAGCAGTGATTGGGGGGGAGCCGGAAACACCATATATTTT. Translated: CASSDWGGAGNTIYF.